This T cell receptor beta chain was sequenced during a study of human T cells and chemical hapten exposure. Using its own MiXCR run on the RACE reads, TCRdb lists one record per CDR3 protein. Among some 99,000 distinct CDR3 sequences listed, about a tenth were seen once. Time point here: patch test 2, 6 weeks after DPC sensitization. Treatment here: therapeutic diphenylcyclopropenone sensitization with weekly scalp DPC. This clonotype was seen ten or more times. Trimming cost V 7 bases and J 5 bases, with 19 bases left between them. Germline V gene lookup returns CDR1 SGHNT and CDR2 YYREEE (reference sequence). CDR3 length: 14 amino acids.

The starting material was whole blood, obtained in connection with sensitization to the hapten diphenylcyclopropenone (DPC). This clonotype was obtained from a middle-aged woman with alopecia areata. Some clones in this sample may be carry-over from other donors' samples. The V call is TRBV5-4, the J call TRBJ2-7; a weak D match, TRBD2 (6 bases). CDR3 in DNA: TGTGCCAGCGGAGCGGGCCCGGGGAACCACGAGCAGTACTTC. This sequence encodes CASGAGPGNHEQYF. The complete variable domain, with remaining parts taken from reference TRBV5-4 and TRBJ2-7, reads ETGVTQSPTHLIKTRGQQVTLRCSSQSGHNTVSWYQQALGQGPQFIFQYYREEENGRGNFPPRFSGLQFPNYSSELNVNALELDDSALYLCASGAGPGNHEQYFGPGTRLTVT.